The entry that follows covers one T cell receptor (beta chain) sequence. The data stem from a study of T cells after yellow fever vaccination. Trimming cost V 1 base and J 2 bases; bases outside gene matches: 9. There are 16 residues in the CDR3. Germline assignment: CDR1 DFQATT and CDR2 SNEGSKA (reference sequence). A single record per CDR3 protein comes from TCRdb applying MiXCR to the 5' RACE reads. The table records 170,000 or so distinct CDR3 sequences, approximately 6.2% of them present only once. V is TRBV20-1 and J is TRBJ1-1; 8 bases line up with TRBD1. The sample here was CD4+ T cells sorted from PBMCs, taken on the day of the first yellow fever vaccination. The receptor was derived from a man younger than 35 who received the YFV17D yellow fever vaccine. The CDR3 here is CSARVGQGRTNTEAFF. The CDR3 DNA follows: TGCAGTGCTAGAGTCGGACAGGGTCGGACTAACACTGAAGCTTTCTTT.